This entry describes one T cell receptor beta chain. The antigen is unknown. The repertoire was sequenced with immunoSEQ multiplex PCR; TCRdb's copy has only in-frame clones and lacks some. The sample has some 46,000 clones, almost 85% seen once. The CDR3 spans 13 residues. V dropped 8 bases and J dropped 5 bases, with 12 bases sitting between them. Germline V gives CDR1 SGHVS, CDR2 FQNEAQ. The data were obtained in a study of CD4 T cells in relation to SARS-CoV-2 and coronaviruses. The source of this sequence is an adult with COVID-19. This rearrangement joins TRBV7-8 to TRBJ1-4; D is unclear. Input material: naive CD4+ T cells from PBMCs, cultured in vitro. Subset described: naive CD4+ T cells isolated by negative enrichment. The CDR3 DNA sequence: TGTGCCAGCTGCTCCGAGGGAAATGAAAAACTGTTTTTT. As protein: CASCSEGNEKLFF.